This T cell receptor (beta chain) was obtained from a study of shared clonotypes between healthy human individuals. There are 15 residues in the CDR3. Germline assignment: CDR1 LNHDA and CDR2 SQIVND (reference sequence). V lost 3 bases and J lost 4, with 13 bases in between. Produced via immunoSEQ multiplex PCR; TCRdb's table is partial and in-frame only. Of 950,000 to 1,100,000 clones in the sample, roughly 70% were seen once. The TCR sequence derives from a man aged 18 to 30 in good health. The material sequenced was memory CD4+ T cells sorted from blood. The subset is: CD45RA-negative fraction. The V gene is TRBV19, the J gene TRBJ1-3; no clear D gene. The CDR3 DNA sequence: TGTGCCAGTAGTATGTGGAGGGCAGCCGGAAACACCATATATTTT. It yields the protein CASSMWRAAGNTIYF.